Listed below are T cell receptor beta chains from one sample, sequenced in a study of cytomegalovirus exposure and HLA in healthy donors. TCRdb's table, derived via immunoSEQ multiplex PCR, lists solely in-frame clones and lacks some. Here the sample spans a few hundred thousand clones, roughly 86% being singletons. What was sequenced was PBMCs. Receptors were obtained from a young man in good health and CMV-seronegative. The CDR3 runs from the conserved cysteine through the conserved F or W. D genes are given only for firm matches. Size is omitted from some rows. Given values are once, few, many or a class for expanded clones.

size | D | J | V | DNA | CDR3
. | . | TRBJ1-1 | TRBV5-1 | TGCGCCAGCAGCTTGACTAGCGGCCCCACTGAAGCTTTCTTT | CASSLTSGPTEAFF
. | . | TRBJ2-1 | TRBV14 | TGTGCCAGCAGCCACCGAAGGCGGGACCCCGACAGCGATGAGCAGTTCTTC | CASSHRRRDPDSDEQFF
. | TRBD1 | TRBJ2-3 | TRBV2 | TGTGCCAGCAAGAAGGGGGCACAGGGCACAGATACGCAGTATTTT | CASKKGAQGTDTQYF
. | TRBD2 | TRBJ2-5 | TRBV7-9 | TGTGCCAGCAGCCCTACTAGCGGGGGGGCCGGCCAAGAGACCCAGTACTTC | CASSPTSGGAGQETQYF
few | . | TRBJ1-3 | TRBV6-6 | TGTGCCAGCAGTCCCGGGACATACTCTGGAAACACCATATATTTT | CASSPGTYSGNTIYF
. | TRBD1 | TRBJ2-5 | TRBV6-5 | TGTGCCAGCAGATATGACAGGGGTCAAGAGACCCAGTACTTC | CASRYDRGQETQYF
. | TRBD1 | TRBJ1-3 | TRBV29-1 | TGCAGCGTTGCTCCGCGACAGGGAAATGCCGGAAACACCATATATTTT | CSVAPRQGNAGNTIYF
. | . | TRBJ2-1 | TRBV6-6 | TGTGCCAGCAGTCAGGGGACAATTGGACCCTACAATGAGCAGTTCTTC | CASSQGTIGPYNEQFF
once | . | TRBJ2-5 | TRBV19 | TGTGCCAGTCTCCGCGAACAAGAGACCCAGTACTTC | CASLREQETQYF
. | . | TRBJ2-1 | TRBV5-1 | TGCGCCAGCAGCCCAACTTTTCGGGGGTCCTACAATGAGCAGTTCTTC | CASSPTFRGSYNEQFF
. | . | TRBJ1-2 | TRBV7-9 | TGTGCCAGCAGCTTAGCAAGCGCGCGAGGGTTCTACACCTTC | CASSLASARGFYTF
. | . | TRBJ1-1 | TRBV18 | TGTGCCAGCTCACCTACAATCACTGAAGCTTTCTTT | CASSPTITEAFF
. | . | TRBJ2-5 | TRBV4-1 | TGCGCCAGCAGCCAGCCGGGGGAAGAGACCCAGTACTTC | CASSQPGEETQYF
. | . | TRBJ1-1 | TRBV29-1 | TGCAGCGTTGTCGAGCACGGAGGCACTGAAGCTTTCTTT | CSVVEHGGTEAFF
. | . | TRBJ1-2 | TRBV27 | TGTGCCAGCAGTTACTCTGAGGTAAACGGCTACACCTTC | CASSYSEVNGYTF
. | . | TRBJ2-1 | TRBV9 | TGTGCCAGCAGCGAAGACGACAGCCCGGCCAATGAGCAGTTCTTC | CASSEDDSPANEQFF
. | TRBD1 | TRBJ1-5 | TRBV30 | TGTGCCTGGAGGTCACCGGGACAGAGCAATCAGCCCCAGCATTTT | CAWRSPGQSNQPQHF
. | . | TRBJ2-1 | TRBV27 | TGTGCCAGCGCCTTACAGGGACCCTACAATGAGCAGTTCTTC | CASALQGPYNEQFF
once | . | TRBJ2-1 | TRBV11-2 | TGTGCCAGCAGCTTACTCAGTTCCTACAATGAGCAGTTCTTC | CASSLLSSYNEQFF
once | . | TRBJ1-1 | TRBV5-1 | TGCGCCAGCAGCCCCACAGCAGCCACTGAAGCTTTCTTT | CASSPTAATEAFF
. | TRBD1 | TRBJ1-5 | TRBV15 | TGTGCCACCAGCAGAGCGACAGGGACAAATCAGCCCCAGCATTTT | CATSRATGTNQPQHF
few | . | TRBJ2-7 | TRBV5-1 | TGCGCCAGCAGCCCGCAATCCGTAGCGTACGAGCAGTACTTC | CASSPQSVAYEQYF
. | TRBD2 | TRBJ2-7 | TRBV6-1 | TGTGCCAGCACCAGCGGGGTCACCTACGAGCAGTACTTC | CASTSGVTYEQYF
. | . | TRBJ1-3 | TRBV28 | TGTGCCAGCAGCCCACGGGGGGCAGTTGGAAACACCATATATTTT | CASSPRGAVGNTIYF
. | TRBD1 | TRBJ1-2 | TRBV6-5 | TGTGCCAGCACACGGACAGGGGCTTCGGATGGCTACACCTTC | CASTRTGASDGYTF
. | . | TRBJ2-3 | TRBV7-9 | TGTGCCAGCAGCCCGCCCCGGGGGACTAGCACAGATACGCAGTATTTT | CASSPPRGTSTDTQYF
. | TRBD1 | TRBJ2-1 | TRBV6-5 | TGTGCCAGCAGTTACCGACGGACAGGGGGTTTCGATGAGCAGTTCTTC | CASSYRRTGGFDEQFF
once | TRBD2 | TRBJ2-1 | TRBV14 | TGTGCCAGCAGCCATCGGGCGGGGGGGCGGTATGGTGAGCAGTTCTTC | CASSHRAGGRYGEQFF
. | . | TRBJ2-7 | TRBV23-1 | TGCGCCAGCAGCCAGTCCGGGACACTAAAACGAAGGGAGCAGTACTTC | CASSQSGTLKRREQYF
. | . | TRBJ2-3 | TRBV7-2 | TGTGCCAGCAGCTTCGGGGGTAGGTCAGATACGCAGTATTTT | CASSFGGRSDTQYF
few | TRBD1 | TRBJ1-1 | TRBV7-9 | TGTGCCTGCAGACAGGGAAACACGAACACTGAAGCTTTCTTT | CACRQGNTNTEAFF
. | TRBD1 | TRBJ2-7 | TRBV5-1 | TGCGCCAGCAGCTTGGCACCGGGACAGGGTGGGGGCGAGCAGTACTTC | CASSLAPGQGGGEQYF
. | TRBD1 | TRBJ2-7 | TRBV7-2 | TGTGCCAGCAGCTTAATACTTGGACAGGGGCCCACCTACGAGCAGTACTTC | CASSLILGQGPTYEQYF
. | . | TRBJ1-1 | TRBV6-5 | TGTGCCAGCAGTTACCGACGGAACAGCCTCTCCGAAGCTTTCTTT | CASSYRRNSLSEAFF
. | . | TRBJ2-5 | TRBV11-2 | TGTGCCAGCAGCTTAGTGCAGGGGTTGGAAAGGGAGACCCAGTACTTC | CASSLVQGLERETQYF
. | . | TRBJ1-6 | TRBV5-1 | TGCGCCAGCAGCTTGAGCACAGATTCACCCCTCCACTTT | CASSLSTDSPLHF
. | TRBD1 | TRBJ1-1 | TRBV18 | TGTGCCAGCTCACCGTTGGACAGGGGACAGAACACTGAAGCTTTCTTT | CASSPLDRGQNTEAFF
once | TRBD1 | TRBJ2-7 | TRBV18 | TGTGCCAGCTCATCGCAGGGGGCGCGTTACGAGCAGTACTTC | CASSSQGARYEQYF
few | TRBD1 | TRBJ1-1 | TRBV5-1 | TGCGCCAGCAGCTTGGACGTGGGACAGGGTGCGGCTTTCTTT | CASSLDVGQGAAFF
. | . | TRBJ1-1 | TRBV5-6 | TGTGCCAGCAGCTTTGGACAGCAGAACACTGAAGCTTTCTTT | CASSFGQQNTEAFF
. | . | TRBJ1-6 | TRBV7-9 | TGTGCCAGCAGCTTAGGGGTTCAGGGTAGGAATTCACCCCTCCACTTT | CASSLGVQGRNSPLHF
. | . | TRBJ1-1 | TRBV6-1 | TGTGCCAGCAGTGGAGGGTGGCGGGGGAACACTGAAGCTTTCTTT | CASSGGWRGNTEAFF
. | . | TRBJ2-5 | TRBV7-8 | TGTGCCAGCAGCTTAGGGACAGACGGCCAAGAGACCCAGTACTTC | CASSLGTDGQETQYF
. | TRBD2 | TRBJ2-7 | TRBV18 | TGTGCCAGCTCACCAGGGACCAGCGGGGGGCCTTCCTACGAGCAGTACTTC | CASSPGTSGGPSYEQYF
. | TRBD2 | TRBJ2-3 | TRBV4-1 | TGCGCCAGCAGCCGCTGGGGGGGGGCAGATACGCAGTATTTT | CASSRWGGADTQYF
. | . | TRBJ2-5 | TRBV7-9 | TGTGCCAGCAGCTTTAGGTATAGGGCGGGGGAGACCCAGTACTTC | CASSFRYRAGETQYF
. | . | TRBJ2-7 | TRBV13 | TGTGCCAGCAGCCTACTAAACAGGGCCGCGTTATCCTACGAGCAGTACTTC | CASSLLNRAALSYEQYF
. | . | TRBJ1-1 | TRBV18 | TGTGCCAGCTCACCAGGCCAGGGAATAAACACTGAAGCTTTCTTT | CASSPGQGINTEAFF
few | . | TRBJ1-2 | TRBV10-2 | TGCGCCAGCACCGGGGACTGGAACTATGGCTACACCTTC | CASTGDWNYGYTF
. | TRBD1 | TRBJ2-5 | TRBV6-5 | TGTGCCAGCAGTTACACAGGACAGGGAGAGGAGACCCAGTACTTC | CASSYTGQGEETQYF
. | TRBD2 | TRBJ2-3 | TRBV6-1 | TGTGCCAGCACAGCGGCGGGGGGACCCGATACGCAGTATTTT | CASTAAGGPDTQYF
. | . | TRBJ2-6 | TRBV2 | TGTGCCAGCAGTGAAGACGGGGCTGGGGCCAACGTCCTGACTTTC | CASSEDGAGANVLTF
. | . | TRBJ2-3 | TRBV6-5 | TGTGCCAGCAGTCTGCAGGGGCCAGATACGCAGTATTTT | CASSLQGPDTQYF
once | TRBD1 | TRBJ2-3 | TRBV6-5 | TGTGCCAGCAGTCGTGGGGACAGGGGAACAGATACGCAGTATTTT | CASSRGDRGTDTQYF